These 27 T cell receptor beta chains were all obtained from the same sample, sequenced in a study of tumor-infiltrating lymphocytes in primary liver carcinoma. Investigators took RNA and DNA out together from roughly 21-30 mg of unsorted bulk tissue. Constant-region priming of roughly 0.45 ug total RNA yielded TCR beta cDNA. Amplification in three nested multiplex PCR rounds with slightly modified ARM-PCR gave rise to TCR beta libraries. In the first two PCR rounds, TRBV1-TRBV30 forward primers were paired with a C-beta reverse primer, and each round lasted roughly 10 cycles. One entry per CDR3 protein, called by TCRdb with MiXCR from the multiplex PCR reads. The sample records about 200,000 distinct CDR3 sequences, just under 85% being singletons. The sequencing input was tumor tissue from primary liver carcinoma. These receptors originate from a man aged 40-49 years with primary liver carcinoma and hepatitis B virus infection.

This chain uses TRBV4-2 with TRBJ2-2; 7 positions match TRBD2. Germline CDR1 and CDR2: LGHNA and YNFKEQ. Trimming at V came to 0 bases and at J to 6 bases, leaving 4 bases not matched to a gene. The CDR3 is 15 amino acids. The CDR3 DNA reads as TGTGCCAGCAGCCAAGAACCACGGGGGGCCGGGGAGCTGTTTTTT. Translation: CASSQEPRGAGELFF.

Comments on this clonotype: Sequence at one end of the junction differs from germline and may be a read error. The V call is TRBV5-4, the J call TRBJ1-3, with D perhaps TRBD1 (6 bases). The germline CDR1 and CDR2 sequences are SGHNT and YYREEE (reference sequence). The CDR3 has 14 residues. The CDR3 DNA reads TGTGACAGCAGCTTGGACAGCGCTGGAAACACAATATATTTT. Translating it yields CDSSLDSAGNTIYF.

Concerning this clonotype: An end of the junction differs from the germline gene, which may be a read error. The chain's CDR3 is CAWSAGTHSDTHYF. In nucleotides, the CDR3 is TGTGCCTGGAGTGCGGGGACGCACTCGGATACGCATTATTTT. The genes are TRBV30 and TRBJ2-3; D tentatively fits TRBD1 or TRBD2 (5 bases each). This CDR3 is 14 amino acids long. Looked up from germline, CDR1 is GTSNPN and CDR2 is SVGIG (reference sequence).

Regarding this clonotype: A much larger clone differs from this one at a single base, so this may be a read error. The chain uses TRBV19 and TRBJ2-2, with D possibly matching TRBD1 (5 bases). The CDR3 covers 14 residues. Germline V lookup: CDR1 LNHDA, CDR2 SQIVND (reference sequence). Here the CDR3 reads CARSSTGSTGELFF. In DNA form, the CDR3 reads TGTGCCAGAAGTAGCACAGGATCCACCGGGGAGCTGTTTTTT.

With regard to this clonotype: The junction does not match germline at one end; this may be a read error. DNA for the CDR3: TGCAGCGTACATAGGGGCTTAGATACGCACTATTTT. It specifies CSVHRGLDTHYF. The V call is TRBV29-1, the J call TRBJ2-3; D perhaps matches TRBD1 (5 bases). The CDR3 totals 12 residues. Looked up from germline, CDR1 is SQVTM and CDR2 is ANQGSEA.

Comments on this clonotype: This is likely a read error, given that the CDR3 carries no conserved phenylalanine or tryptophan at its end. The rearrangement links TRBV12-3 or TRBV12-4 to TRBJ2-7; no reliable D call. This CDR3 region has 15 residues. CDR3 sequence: CAGSLRQASSYEQYY. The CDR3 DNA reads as TGTGCTGGCAGTTTACGGCAGGCCAGCTCCTACGAGCAGTACTAC.

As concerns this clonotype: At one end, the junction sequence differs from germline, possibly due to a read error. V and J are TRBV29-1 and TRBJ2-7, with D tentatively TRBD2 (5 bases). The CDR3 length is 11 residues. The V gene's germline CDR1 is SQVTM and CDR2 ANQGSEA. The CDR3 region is CSVRDTYEQSF. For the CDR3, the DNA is TGCAGCGTACGGGATACCTACGAGCAGTCCTTC.

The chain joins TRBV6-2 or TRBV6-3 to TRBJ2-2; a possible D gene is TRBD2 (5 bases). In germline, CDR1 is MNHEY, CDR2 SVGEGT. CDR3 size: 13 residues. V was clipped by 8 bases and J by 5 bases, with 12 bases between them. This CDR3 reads CASCCTRTGELFF. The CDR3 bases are TGTGCCAGCTGCTGTACTAGAACCGGGGAGCTGTTTTTT.

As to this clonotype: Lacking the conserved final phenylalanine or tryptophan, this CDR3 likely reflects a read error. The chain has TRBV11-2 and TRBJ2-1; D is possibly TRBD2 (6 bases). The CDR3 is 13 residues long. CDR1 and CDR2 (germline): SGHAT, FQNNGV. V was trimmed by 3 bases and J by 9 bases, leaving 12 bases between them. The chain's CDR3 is CASSFTGVIEQFL. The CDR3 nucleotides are TGTGCCAGCAGCTTCACGGGGGTCATTGAGCAGTTCTTA.

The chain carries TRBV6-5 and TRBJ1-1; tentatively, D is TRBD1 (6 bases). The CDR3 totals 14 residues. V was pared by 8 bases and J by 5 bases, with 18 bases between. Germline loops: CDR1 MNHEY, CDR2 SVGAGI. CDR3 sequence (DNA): TGTGCCAGCGACTACAGGGAGCGAGGGACTGAAGCTTTCTTT. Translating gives CASDYRERGTEAFF.

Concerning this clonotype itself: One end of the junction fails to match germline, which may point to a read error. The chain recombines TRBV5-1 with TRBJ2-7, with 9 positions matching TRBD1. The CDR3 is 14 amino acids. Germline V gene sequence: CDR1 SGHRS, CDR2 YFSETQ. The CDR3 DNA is TGCGCCATCAGCTTGACAGGGGGTGAATCCGAGCAGTACTTC. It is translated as CAISLTGGESEQYF. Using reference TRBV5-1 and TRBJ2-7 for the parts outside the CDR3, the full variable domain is KAGVTQTPRYLIKTRGQQVTLSCSPISGHRSVSWYQQTPGQGLQFLFEYFSETQRNKGNFPGRFSGRQFSNSRSEMNVSTLELGDSALYLCAISLTGGESEQYFGPGTRLTVT.

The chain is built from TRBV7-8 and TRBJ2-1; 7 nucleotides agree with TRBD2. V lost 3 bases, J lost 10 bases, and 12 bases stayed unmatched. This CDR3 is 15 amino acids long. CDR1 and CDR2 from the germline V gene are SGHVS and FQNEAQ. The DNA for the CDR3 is TGTGCCAGCAGCTTTGGGAGGCGGGAGCCCAAAGAGCAGTTCTTC. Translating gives CASSFGRREPKEQFF.

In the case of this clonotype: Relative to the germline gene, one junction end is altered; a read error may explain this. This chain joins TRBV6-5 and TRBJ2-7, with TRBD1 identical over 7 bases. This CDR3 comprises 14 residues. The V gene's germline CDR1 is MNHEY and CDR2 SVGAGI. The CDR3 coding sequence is TGTGCCAGCCCTCAATGGGGGACAGCCCACGACCAGTACTTC. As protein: CASPQWGTAHDQYF.

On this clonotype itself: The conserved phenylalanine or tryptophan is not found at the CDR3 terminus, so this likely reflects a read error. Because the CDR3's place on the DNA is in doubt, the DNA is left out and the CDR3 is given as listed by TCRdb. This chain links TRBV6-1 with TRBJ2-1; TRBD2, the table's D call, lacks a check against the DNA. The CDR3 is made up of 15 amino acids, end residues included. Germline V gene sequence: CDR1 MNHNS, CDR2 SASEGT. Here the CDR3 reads CASSEEAGGYNEEFL.

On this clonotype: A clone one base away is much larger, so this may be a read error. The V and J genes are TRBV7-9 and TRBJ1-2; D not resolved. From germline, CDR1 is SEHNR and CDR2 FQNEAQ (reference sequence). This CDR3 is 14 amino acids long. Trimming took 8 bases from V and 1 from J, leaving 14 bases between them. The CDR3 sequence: CASSLSWGNYGYTF. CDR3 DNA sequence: TGTGCCAGCTCCCTCAGCTGGGGTAACTATGGCTACACCTTC.

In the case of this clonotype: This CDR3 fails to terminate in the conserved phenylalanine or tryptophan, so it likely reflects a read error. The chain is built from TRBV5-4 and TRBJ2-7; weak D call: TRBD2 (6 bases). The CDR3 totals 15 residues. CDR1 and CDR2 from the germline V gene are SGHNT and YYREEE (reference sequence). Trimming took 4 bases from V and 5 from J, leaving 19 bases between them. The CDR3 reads CASSTPRGGTHEQYL. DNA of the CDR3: TGTGCCAGCAGCACCCCGAGGGGCGGGACCCACGAGCAGTACTTA.

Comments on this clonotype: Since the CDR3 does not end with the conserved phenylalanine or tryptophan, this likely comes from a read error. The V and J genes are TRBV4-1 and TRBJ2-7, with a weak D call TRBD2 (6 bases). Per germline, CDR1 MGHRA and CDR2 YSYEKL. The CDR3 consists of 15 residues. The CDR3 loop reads CASGQEEALAMAQYL. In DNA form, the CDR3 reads TGCGCCAGCGGCCAAGAAGAGGCACTAGCCATGGCGCAGTACCTC.

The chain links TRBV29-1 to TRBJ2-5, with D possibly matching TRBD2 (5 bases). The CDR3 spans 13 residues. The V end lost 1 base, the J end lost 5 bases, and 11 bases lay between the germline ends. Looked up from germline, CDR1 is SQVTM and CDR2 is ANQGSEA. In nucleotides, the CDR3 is TGCAGCGTTGAAGGTCGGGGTCGTGAGACCCAGTACTTC. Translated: CSVEGRGRETQYF.

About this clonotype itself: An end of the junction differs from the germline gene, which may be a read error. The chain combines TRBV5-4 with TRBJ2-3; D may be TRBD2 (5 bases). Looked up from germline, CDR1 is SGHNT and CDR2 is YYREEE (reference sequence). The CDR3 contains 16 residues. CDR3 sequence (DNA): TGTGTCAGCAGCTTGGAAGGTAACGGGGTCACAGATACGCAGTATTTT. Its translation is CVSSLEGNGVTDTQYF. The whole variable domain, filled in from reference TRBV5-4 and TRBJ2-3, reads ETGVTQSPTHLIKTRGQQVTLRCSSQSGHNTVSWYQQALGQGPQFIFQYYREEENGRGNFPPRFSGLQFPNYSSELNVNALELDDSALYLCVSSLEGNGVTDTQYFGPGTRLTVL.

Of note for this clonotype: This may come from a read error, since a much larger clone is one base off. The DNA for the CDR3 is TGTGCCAGCAGTTATGGCGGGACCCAGGGGAAGCAGTTCTTC. As protein: CASSYGGTQGKQFF. The chain employs TRBV7-9 and TRBJ2-1, with D possibly being TRBD1 or TRBD2 (6 bases each). The V and J ends lost 6 bases and 11 bases respectively, with 20 bases between them. CDR1 and CDR2 from the germline V gene are SEHNR and FQNEAQ (reference sequence). The CDR3 consists of 14 residues.

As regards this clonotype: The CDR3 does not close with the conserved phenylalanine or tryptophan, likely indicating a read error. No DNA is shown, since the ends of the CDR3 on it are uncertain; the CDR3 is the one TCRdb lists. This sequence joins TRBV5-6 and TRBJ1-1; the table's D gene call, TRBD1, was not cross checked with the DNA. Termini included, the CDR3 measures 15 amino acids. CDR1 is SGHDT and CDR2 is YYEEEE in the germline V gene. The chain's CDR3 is CASSLGGTGAPEVFL.

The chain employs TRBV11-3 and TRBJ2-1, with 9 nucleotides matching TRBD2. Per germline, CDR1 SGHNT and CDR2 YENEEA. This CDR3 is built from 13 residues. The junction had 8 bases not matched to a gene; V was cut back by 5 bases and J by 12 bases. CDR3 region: CASSVLAGARQFF. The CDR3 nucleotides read TGTGCCAGCAGCGTACTAGCGGGTGCCAGGCAGTTCTTC.

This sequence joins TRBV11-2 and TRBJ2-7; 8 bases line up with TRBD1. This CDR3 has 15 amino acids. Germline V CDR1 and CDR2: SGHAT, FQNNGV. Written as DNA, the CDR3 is TGTGCGAGCGGCTTACGATGGACAGGGAAAAACGAGCAGTACTTC. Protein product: CASGLRWTGKNEQYF.

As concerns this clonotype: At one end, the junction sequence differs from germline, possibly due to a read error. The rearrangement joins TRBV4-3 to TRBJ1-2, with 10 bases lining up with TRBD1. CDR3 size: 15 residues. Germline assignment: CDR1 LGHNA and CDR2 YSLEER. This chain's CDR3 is CASSQYSGTGVGYTF. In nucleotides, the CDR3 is TGTGCCAGCAGCCAATATTCCGGGACAGGGGTTGGCTACACCTTC.

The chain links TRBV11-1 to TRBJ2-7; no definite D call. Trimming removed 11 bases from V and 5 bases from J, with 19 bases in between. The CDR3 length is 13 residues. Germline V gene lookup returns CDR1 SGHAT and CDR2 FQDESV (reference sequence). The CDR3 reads CACTLTVGDEQYF. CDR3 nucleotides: TGTGCCTGCACCTTAACGGTCGGTGACGAGCAGTACTTC.

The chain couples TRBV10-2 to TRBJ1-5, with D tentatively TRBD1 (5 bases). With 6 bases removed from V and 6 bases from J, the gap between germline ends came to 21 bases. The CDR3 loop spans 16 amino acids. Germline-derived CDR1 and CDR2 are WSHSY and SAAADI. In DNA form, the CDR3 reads TGCGCCAGCAGCGAGCTCGACCGGGGAGGGACTCAGCCCCAGCATTTT. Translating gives CASSELDRGGTQPQHF.

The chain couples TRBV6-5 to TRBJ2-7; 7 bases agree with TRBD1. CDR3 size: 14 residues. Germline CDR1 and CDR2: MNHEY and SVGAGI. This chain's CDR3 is CDSSYQDRRYEQYF. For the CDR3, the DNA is TGTGACAGTAGTTACCAGGACAGGAGATACGAGCAGTACTTC.